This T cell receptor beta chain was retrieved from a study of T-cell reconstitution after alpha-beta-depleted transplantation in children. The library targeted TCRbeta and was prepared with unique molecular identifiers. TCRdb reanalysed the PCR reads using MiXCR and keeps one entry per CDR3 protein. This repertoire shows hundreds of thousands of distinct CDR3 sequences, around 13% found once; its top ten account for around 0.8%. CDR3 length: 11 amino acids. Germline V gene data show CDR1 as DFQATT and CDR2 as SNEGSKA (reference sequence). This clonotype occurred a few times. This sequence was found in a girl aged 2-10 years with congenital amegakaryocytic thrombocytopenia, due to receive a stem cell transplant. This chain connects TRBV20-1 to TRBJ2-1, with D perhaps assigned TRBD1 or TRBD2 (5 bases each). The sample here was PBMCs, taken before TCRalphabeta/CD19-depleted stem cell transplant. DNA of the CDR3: TGCAGCCGAGGGGAAAGGAATGAGCAGTTCTTC. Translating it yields CSRGERNEQFF.